The 32 T cell receptor beta chains below come from one sample, sequenced in a study of cytomegalovirus exposure and HLA in healthy donors. This table comes from immunoSEQ multiplex PCR, and its TCRdb copy is limited to in-frame clones, with some not included. The sample yields about 140,000 clones, about nine tenths seen once. Sequenced material: PBMCs. These receptors all stem from a man in his late teens or twenties in good health and CMV-seronegative.

The rearrangement links TRBV5-1 to TRBJ2-3, with 9 bases aligning to TRBD1. The CDR3 runs to 16 residues. V lost 2 bases and J lost 2; bases outside the gene matches: 6. Germline loops: CDR1 SGHRS, CDR2 YFSETQ. CDR3 DNA sequence: TGCGCCAGCAGCTTAACAGGGGGCTGGTCCACAGATACGCAGTATTTT. The encoded protein is CASSLTGGWSTDTQYF.

This clone has more than one count but fewer than ten. The chain joins TRBV15 to TRBJ2-3, with 7 bases that match TRBD1. After removal of 4 bases from V and 2 bases from J, the junction contained 6 bases not matched to a gene. The CDR3 runs to 15 residues. Germline V gene sequence: CDR1 LNHNV, CDR2 YYDKDF (reference sequence). The CDR3 region has the DNA TGTGCCACCAGCAATCAGGGGGAATCCACAGATACGCAGTATTTT. This encodes CATSNQGESTDTQYF.

In its sample, this clone was seen once. This rearrangement joins TRBV7-8 to TRBJ1-1, with D hard to call. Trimming removed 1 base from V and 1 base from J, with 10 bases in between. CDR1 SGHVS and CDR2 FQNEAQ come from the germline V gene. The CDR3 length is 15 residues. The CDR3 nucleotides are TGTGCCAGCAGCTTAGGACTGGCAGCGAACACTGAAGCTTTCTTT. Translating gives CASSLGLAANTEAFF.

This chain links TRBV10-2 with TRBJ2-1, with TRBD2 identical over 8 bases. The CDR3 length is 14 residues. V was pared by 7 bases and J by 1 base, with 3 bases of the junction left unmatched. Germline CDR1 and CDR2: WSHSY and SAAADI. The CDR3: CASIAGRSYNEQFF. DNA for the CDR3: TGCGCCAGCATAGCGGGGAGGTCCTACAATGAGCAGTTCTTC.

The genes are TRBV5-1 and TRBJ2-3; 10 positions match TRBD2. CDR3 length: 15 amino acids. Germline V gene data show CDR1 as SGHRS and CDR2 as YFSETQ. V dropped 4 bases and J dropped 4; count of bases not matched to a gene: 6. The CDR3 nucleotides are TGCGCCAGCAGCCTGAGCGGGAGGGCCTCAGATACGCAGTATTTT. Protein sequence: CASSLSGRASDTQYF.

The rearrangement joins TRBV7-6 to TRBJ2-3; 9 bases fit TRBD1. The CDR3 is 16 residues long. Germline CDR1 is SGHVS and CDR2 is FNYEAQ. The J segment lost 2 bases and the V segment lost 2 bases, leaving 5 bases of the junction unmatched. The DNA of the CDR3 is TGTGCCAGCAGCTTATCGGGACAGGGCTCCACAGATACGCAGTATTTT. Translation: CASSLSGQGSTDTQYF.

The chain carries TRBV7-8 and TRBJ2-1; TRBD2 matches 13 bases. The length of the CDR3 is 19 residues. In germline, CDR1 is SGHVS, CDR2 FQNEAQ. J lost 2 bases, V lost 3 bases, and 10 bases had no gene match. CDR3 residues: CASSFGLAGAPPPYNEQFF. The DNA of the CDR3 is TGTGCCAGCAGCTTCGGACTAGCGGGGGCCCCGCCCCCCTACAATGAGCAGTTCTTC.

The chain couples TRBV4-3 to TRBJ1-4, with D possibly being TRBD1 (6 bases). The V gene lost 4 bases and the J gene lost 5 bases, with 20 bases spanning the gap. CDR3 length: 17 residues. Per the germline V gene, CDR1 is LGHNA and CDR2 is YSLEER. CDR3 loop: CASSPEGVAGNNEKLFF. The CDR3 DNA sequence: TGCGCCAGCAGCCCAGAGGGGGTCGCGGGAAACAATGAAAAACTGTTTTTT.

The J gene is TRBJ2-2, the V gene TRBV9; D uncertain. The CDR3 spans 14 residues. V was pared by 0 bases and J by 5 bases, with 8 bases between. Germline assignment: CDR1 SGDLS and CDR2 YYNGEE. The DNA for the CDR3 is TGTGCCAGCAGCGTAGACGGGTTGACCGGGGAGCTGTTTTTT. It codes for CASSVDGLTGELFF.

V is TRBV18 and J is TRBJ1-5; TRBD1 matches at 9 bases. The V segment lost 3 bases and the J segment 5 bases; nucleotides outside the gene matches: 5. The CDR3 runs 15 residues. Looked up from germline, CDR1 is KGHSH and CDR2 is LQKENI. This CDR3 is CASSPTGGSDQPQHF. In DNA form, the CDR3 reads TGTGCCAGCTCACCCACAGGGGGCAGCGATCAGCCCCAGCATTTT.

The chain recombines TRBV6-5 with TRBJ1-1; perhaps TRBD1 as D (5 bases). V was shortened by 4 bases and J by 3 bases, with 9 bases between the two germline ends. CDR1 and CDR2 (germline): MNHEY, SVGAGI. This CDR3 is built from 13 residues. In DNA, the CDR3 is TGTGCCAGCAGTTGGGGGAGGGACACTGAAGCTTTCTTT. This sequence encodes CASSWGRDTEAFF.

The CDR3 DNA follows: TGTGCCAGCAGTCCGACAGGGCGGCAAGAGACCCAGTACTTC. Amino acid sequence: CASSPTGRQETQYF. V gene TRBV27 combines with J gene TRBJ2-5; 7 positions match TRBD1. Germline CDR1 reads MNHEY; CDR2 reads SMNVEV (reference sequence). The V gene end was trimmed by 5 bases and the J gene end by 2 bases; junction bases not matched to a gene: 5. The CDR3 length is 14 residues.

This chain joins TRBV5-1 and TRBJ2-3, with TRBD2 identical over 8 bases. In germline, CDR1 is SGHRS, CDR2 YFSETQ. The CDR3 is 17 residues long. V dropped 0 bases and J dropped 2; count of bases not matched to a gene: 8. The CDR3 DNA follows: TGCGCCAGCAGCTTGGAGATGCGGGAGGTCCTCACAGATACGCAGTATTTT. It is translated as CASSLEMREVLTDTQYF. The variable domain in full, completed from reference TRBV5-1 and TRBJ2-3, reads KAGVTQTPRYLIKTRGQQVTLSCSPISGHRSVSWYQQTPGQGLQFLFEYFSETQRNKGNFPGRFSGRQFSNSRSEMNVSTLELGDSALYLCASSLEMREVLTDTQYFGPGTRLTVL.

This chain connects TRBV6-6 to TRBJ2-5; 11 bases map to TRBD2. The CDR3 totals 15 residues. The J segment lost 3 bases and the V segment lost 4 bases, leaving 4 bases of the junction unmatched. Germline V gene sequence: CDR1 MNHNY, CDR2 SVGAGI (reference sequence). CDR3 in DNA: TGTGCCAGCAGTTTCCCTAGCGGGGGGAAAGAGACCCAGTACTTC. Translated: CASSFPSGGKETQYF.

The genes are TRBV6-5 and TRBJ1-5; TRBD1 might be the D (6 bases). Trimming removed 6 bases at V and 0 bases at J, with 12 bases between. The CDR3 consists of 15 residues. Germline-derived CDR1 and CDR2 are MNHEY and SVGAGI. CDR3 nucleotide sequence: TGTGCCAGCAGACCGACAGGTCTTAGCAATCAGCCCCAGCATTTT. Its protein product is CASRPTGLSNQPQHF.

The J gene is TRBJ2-2, the V gene TRBV14; 7 bases match TRBD1. CDR3 length equals 14 residues. Unmatched junction bases numbered 9, after V lost 7 bases and J lost 7 bases. Germline loops: CDR1 SGHDN, CDR2 FVKESK. The CDR3 here is CASKETGIDGELFF. In DNA form, the CDR3 reads TGTGCCAGCAAAGAGACAGGGATTGACGGGGAGCTGTTTTTT. Full variable domain (outside the CDR3, taken from reference TRBV14 and TRBJ2-2): EAGVTQFPSHSVIEKGQTVTLRCDPISGHDNLYWYRRVMGKEIKFLLHFVKESKQDESGMPNNRFLAERTGGTYSTLKVQPAELEDSGVYFCASKETGIDGELFFGEGSRLTVL.

This rearrangement joins TRBV5-1 to TRBJ2-3; 8 nucleotides agree with TRBD2. This CDR3 is 14 amino acids long. J gave up 3 bases and V 1 base, and 1 base lay outside the gene matches. Germline V gene lookup returns CDR1 SGHRS and CDR2 YFSETQ. The CDR3: CASSLRGGTDTQYF. The CDR3, as DNA: TGCGCCAGCAGCTTGCGCGGGGGGACAGATACGCAGTATTTT.

This clone is a singleton in its sample. V is TRBV2 and J is TRBJ1-1; 9 nucleotides line up with TRBD1. The CDR3 contains 14 residues. CDR1 SNHLY and CDR2 FYNNEI come from the germline V gene. With V trimmed by 7 bases and J by 1 base, 4 bases remained unmatched. This CDR3 is CASTRTGENTEAFF. CDR3 nucleotide sequence: TGTGCCAGCACCAGGACAGGGGAGAACACTGAAGCTTTCTTT.

The chain employs TRBV27 and TRBJ2-7; no clear D. Per germline, CDR1 MNHEY and CDR2 SMNVEV (reference sequence). Trimming removed 8 bases from V and 8 bases from J, with 13 bases in between. This CDR3 spans 11 amino acids. CDR3 region: CASASSNQQYF. The CDR3, as DNA: TGTGCCAGCGCTTCGTCTAATCAGCAGTACTTC.

The chain combines TRBV7-8 with TRBJ2-1, with 8 bases lining up with TRBD2. CDR1 and CDR2 from the germline V gene are SGHVS and FQNEAQ. This CDR3 has 13 residues. V lost 2 bases and J lost 10; bases outside the gene matches: 4. In DNA, the CDR3 is TGTGCCAGCAGCTTAAGAACTAGCGGAGAGCAGTTCTTC. Translating gives CASSLRTSGEQFF.

The rearrangement links TRBV5-1 to TRBJ2-5; 7 positions agree with TRBD2. Losses at the gene ends were 5 bases for V and 7 bases for J; bases not matched to a gene: 14. The CDR3 runs 15 residues. Germline CDR1 reads SGHRS; CDR2 reads YFSETQ. Here the CDR3 reads CASSLGTTVPGTQYF. The CDR3 nucleotides read TGCGCCAGCAGTCTAGGGACTACCGTACCGGGGACCCAGTACTTC. The whole variable domain, remainder taken from reference TRBV5-1 and TRBJ2-5, is KAGVTQTPRYLIKTRGQQVTLSCSPISGHRSVSWYQQTPGQGLQFLFEYFSETQRNKGNFPGRFSGRQFSNSRSEMNVSTLELGDSALYLCASSLGTTVPGTQYFGPGTRLLVL.

The J gene is TRBJ2-3, the V gene TRBV29-1; 8 bases match TRBD2. This CDR3 is 13 amino acids long. V lost 4 bases, J lost 4 bases, and 4 bases stayed unmatched. CDR1 and CDR2 (germline): SQVTM, ANQGSEA. DNA for the CDR3: TGCAGCGTTGTCGGGAGGGCCTCAGATACGCAGTATTTT. Its protein product is CSVVGRASDTQYF.

The chain has TRBV5-4 and TRBJ2-7; possible D gene TRBD1, 6 bases. The CDR3 spans 13 residues. Germline CDR1 reads SGHNT; CDR2 reads YYREEE (reference sequence). Trimming cost V 4 bases and J 2 bases, with 10 bases left between them. The CDR3 DNA sequence: TGTGCCAGCAGCCGGACAGAAGCCTACGAGCAGTACTTC. Translated: CASSRTEAYEQYF.

The chain is built from TRBV28 and TRBJ1-1; the D gene is possibly TRBD1 (5 bases). Germline V gene sequence: CDR1 MDHEN, CDR2 SYDVKM. This CDR3 spans 14 amino acids. The ends were cut back, 2 bases at V and 4 bases at J, with 11 bases in the middle. The CDR3 spells CASSLPGVGTEAFF. CDR3 sequence (DNA): TGTGCCAGCAGTTTACCGGGGGTGGGCACTGAAGCTTTCTTT.

V and J are TRBV7-3 and TRBJ1-1; 8 positions agree with TRBD1. The CDR3 totals 17 residues. The V gene end was trimmed by 5 bases and the J gene end by 1 base; junction bases not matched to a gene: 12. Germline V lookup: CDR1 SGHTA, CDR2 FQGTGA. The CDR3 loop is CASSPAGDRGGNTEAFF. The CDR3 DNA is TGTGCCAGCAGCCCCGCCGGCGACAGGGGCGGGAACACTGAAGCTTTCTTT.

The sample holds one count of this clone. CDR3 loop: CASSLDETDTQYF. In nucleotides, the CDR3 is TGTGCCAGCAGCTTAGATGAGACAGATACGCAGTATTTT. The rearrangement joins TRBV7-9 to TRBJ2-3, with D unresolved. This CDR3 is built from 13 residues. Trimming stripped 1 base from V and 3 bases from J, with 5 bases between. From germline, CDR1 is SEHNR and CDR2 FQNEAQ (reference sequence).

This sequence joins TRBV10-3 and TRBJ2-3; TRBD1 aligns across 9 bases. The length of the CDR3 is 13 residues. Germline-derived CDR1 and CDR2 are ENHRY and SYGVKD. V shed 8 bases, J shed 3 bases, and the junction held 3 bases outside the gene matches. This chain's CDR3 is CAIWTGETDTQYF. For the CDR3, the DNA is TGTGCCATCTGGACAGGGGAAACAGATACGCAGTATTTT.

The gene calls are TRBV6-5 and TRBJ2-3; TRBD1 aligns across 10 bases. The germline gives CDR1 MNHEY, CDR2 SVGAGI. The V gene end was trimmed by 6 bases and the J gene end by 8 bases; junction bases not matched to a gene: 11. This CDR3 has 15 amino acids. The CDR3 DNA follows: TGTGCCAGCAGAAGTGACAGGGGGCTATTTGTTACGCAGTATTTT. Protein sequence: CASRSDRGLFVTQYF.

The chain uses TRBV9 and TRBJ1-1; 12 bases line up with TRBD1. The CDR3 is made up of 18 amino acids. Germline V gene data show CDR1 as SGDLS and CDR2 as YYNGEE. V trimming: 0 bases; J trimming: 4 bases; junction bases outside the gene matches: 10. The CDR3 sequence: CASSVAGGTGGAGTEAFF. As DNA, the CDR3 is TGTGCCAGCAGCGTAGCAGGGGGGACAGGGGGCGCCGGCACTGAAGCTTTCTTT.

The rearrangement uses TRBV9 and TRBJ2-1; D gene ambiguous. Germline CDR1 is SGDLS and CDR2 is YYNGEE. The CDR3 totals 12 residues. Deletions cut 4 bases from V and 9 bases from J, with 11 bases between. The CDR3 here is CASSPNSAEQFF. In DNA, the CDR3 is TGTGCCAGCAGCCCTAATTCCGCTGAGCAGTTCTTC.

The chain joins TRBV30 to TRBJ1-3; D gene uncertain. Germline assignment: CDR1 GTSNPN and CDR2 SVGIG (reference sequence). CDR3 length: 13 amino acids. V was cut by 5 bases and J by 3 bases, with 11 bases left in between. CDR3 amino acids: CAWGFWSGNTIYF. The DNA for the CDR3 is TGTGCCTGGGGTTTCTGGAGTGGAAACACCATATATTTT.

Only one count was recorded for this clone. V usage is TRBV5-1 and J usage is TRBJ2-2, with a weak D call TRBD1 (6 bases). CDR3 length: 15 amino acids. Germline CDR1 SGHRS, CDR2 YFSETQ. Trimming cost V 5 bases and J 2 bases, with 13 bases left between them. The CDR3 coding sequence is TGCGCCAGCAGGGACAGCGAATTAAACACCGGGGAGCTGTTTTTT. Its translation: CASRDSELNTGELFF.